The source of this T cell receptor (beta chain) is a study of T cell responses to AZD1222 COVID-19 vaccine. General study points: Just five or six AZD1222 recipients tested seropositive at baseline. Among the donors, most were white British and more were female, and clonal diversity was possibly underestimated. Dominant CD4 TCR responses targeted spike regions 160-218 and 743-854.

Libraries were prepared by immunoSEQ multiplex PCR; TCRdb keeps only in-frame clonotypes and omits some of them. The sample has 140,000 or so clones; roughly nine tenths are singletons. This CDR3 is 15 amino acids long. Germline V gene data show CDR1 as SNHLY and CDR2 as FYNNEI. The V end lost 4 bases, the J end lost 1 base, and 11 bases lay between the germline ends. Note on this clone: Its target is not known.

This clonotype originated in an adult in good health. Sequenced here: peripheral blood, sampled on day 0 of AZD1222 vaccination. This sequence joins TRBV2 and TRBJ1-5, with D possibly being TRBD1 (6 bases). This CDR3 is CASSGWGTSNQPQHF. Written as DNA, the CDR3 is TGTGCCAGCAGTGGGTGGGGGACAAGCAATCAGCCCCAGCATTTT.